The 24 T cell receptor beta chains given below trace back to one sample, sequenced in a study of regulatory T cells in long-lasting Graves disease. Researchers made TCR beta libraries by using iRepertoire HTBI primers and running Arm-PCR on CDR3 regions. TCRdb used MiXCR to reprocess the multiplex PCR reads, holding one entry per CDR3 protein. This table has about 620,000 distinct CDR3 sequences, roughly 15% appearing once. The time point: newly diagnosed GD, antithyroid drugs for less than 3 months. PBMC RNA was the source of the TCR library. A further study also used this sample, focusing on T cells in Graves' hyperthyroidism and ophthalmopathy.

The source material was peripheral blood mononuclear cells (PBMCs), sampled at new diagnosis, from a patient treated with antithyroid drugs. Receptor source: a woman aged 30 to 39 with Graves disease.

This clonotype was observed a few times. The V call is TRBV28, the J call TRBJ1-1; D is ambiguous. The CDR3 length is 15 residues. Germline V lookup: CDR1 MDHEN, CDR2 SYDVKM. V lost 6 bases and J 4 bases, leaving 18 bases between the germline ends. CDR3 DNA sequence: TGTGCCAGCAGACCCCATACGGGCGACCGCACTGAAGCTTTCTTT. This encodes CASRPHTGDRTEAFF.

This clonotype was picked up many times. The rearrangement uses TRBV27 and TRBJ1-2; 8 nucleotides match TRBD1. CDR1 MNHEY and CDR2 SMNVEV come from the germline V gene (reference sequence). V lost 7 bases to trimming and J lost 6 bases; unmatched junction nucleotides: 10. The CDR3 extends over 14 amino acids. The CDR3 DNA sequence: TGTGCCAGCACCTCTACAGACAGGGGACATGGCTACACCTTC. As protein: CASTSTDRGHGYTF.

This clonotype was observed at least ten times. The V call is TRBV6-1, the J call TRBJ2-1, with TRBD2 identical over 13 bases. J gave up 2 bases and V 4 bases, and 8 bases lay outside the gene matches. This CDR3 contains 18 residues. Germline CDR1 is MNHNS and CDR2 is SASEGT. The CDR3 loop reads CASSVAWTSGSPYNEQFF. As DNA, the CDR3 is TGTGCCAGCAGTGTAGCCTGGACTAGCGGGAGTCCCTACAATGAGCAGTTCTTC.

This clonotype was found many times. The chain employs TRBV7-8 and TRBJ2-7; 7 bases are shared with TRBD2. Trimming removed 1 base from V and 2 bases from J; junction bases left unmatched: 5. The length of the CDR3 is 15 residues. CDR1 is SGHVS and CDR2 is FQNEAQ in the germline V gene. Here the CDR3 reads CASSLDPGGTYEQYF. The CDR3 DNA reads TGTGCCAGCAGCTTAGATCCGGGAGGCACCTACGAGCAGTACTTC. The full variable domain, in which reference TRBV7-8 and TRBJ2-7 provide the parts outside the CDR3, is GAGVSQSPRYKVAKRGQDVALRCDPISGHVSLFWYQQALGQGPEFLTYFQNEAQLDKSGLPSDRFFAERPEGSVSTLKIQRTQQEDSAVYLCASSLDPGGTYEQYFGPGTRLTVT.

This clonotype appeared many times. J is TRBJ2-3 and V is TRBV28; D not resolved. Germline values: CDR1 MDHEN, CDR2 SYDVKM. Trimming left V 2 bases short and J 0 bases short, with 15 bases between. CDR3 length equals 17 residues. Here the CDR3 DNA reads TGTGCCAGCAGTTTAGTTACTTGTCACTTTAGCACAGATACGCAGTATTTT. Translating gives CASSLVTCHFSTDTQYF.

This clonotype showed up many times. The chain is built from TRBV7-9 and TRBJ2-1; TRBD1 matches 7 bases. CDR1 and CDR2 (germline): SEHNR, FQNEAQ (reference sequence). The CDR3 sequence is 13 residues long. With 5 bases clipped from V and 6 bases from J, the junction kept 4 bases outside the gene matches. CDR3 in amino acids: CASSPTGSNEQFF. As DNA, the CDR3 is TGTGCCAGCAGCCCGACAGGGTCCAATGAGCAGTTCTTC. Full variable domain (outside the CDR3, taken from reference TRBV7-9 and TRBJ2-1): DTGVSQNPRHKITKRGQNVTFRCDPISEHNRLYWYRQTLGQGPEFLTYFQNEAQLEKSRLLSDRFSAERPKGSFSTLEIQRTEQGDSAMYLCASSPTGSNEQFFGPGTRLTVL.

This chain links TRBV5-8 with TRBJ1-5; D call uncertain. Germline V lookup: CDR1 SGHTS, CDR2 YDEGEE. V was trimmed by 4 bases and J by 4 bases, leaving 9 bases between them. CDR3 length: 13 amino acids. CDR3 bases: TGTGCCAGCAGCACAAATAGGAATCAGCCCCAGCATTTT. This gives the protein CASSTNRNQPQHF.

V usage is TRBV6-2 or TRBV6-3 and J usage is TRBJ1-5, with D possibly matching TRBD1 (5 bases). Germline CDR1 reads MNHEY; CDR2 reads SVGEGT. Trimming took off 6 bases at V and 2 bases at J, with 17 bases between the two ends. This CDR3 is built from 16 residues. This CDR3 is CASRQGFSGGNQPQHF. The CDR3 nucleotides are TGTGCCAGCAGGCAGGGTTTTTCGGGGGGCAATCAGCCCCAGCATTTT.

The chain carries TRBV9 and TRBJ1-3, with 7 bases aligning to TRBD1. Germline V gene lookup returns CDR1 SGDLS and CDR2 YYNGEE. Trimming took 6 bases from V and 2 from J; bases not matched to a gene: 8. CDR3 length: 15 residues. DNA for the CDR3: TGTGCCAGCAATCGACAGGGTGGGACTGGAAACACCATATATTTT. Protein product: CASNRQGGTGNTIYF.

This clonotype was seen just once. This chain connects TRBV18 to TRBJ2-6, with D uncertain. The germline CDR1 and CDR2 sequences are KGHSH and LQKENI. The CDR3 length is 17 residues. Trimming stripped 0 bases from V and 1 base from J, with 10 bases between. The CDR3: CASSPPSAGSGANVLTF. The CDR3 coding sequence is TGTGCCAGCTCACCACCGAGTGCCGGGTCTGGGGCCAACGTCCTGACTTTC.

The J gene is TRBJ2-4, the V gene TRBV3-1; 14 nucleotides align to TRBD2. The CDR3 consists of 19 residues. CDR1 LGHDT and CDR2 YNNKEL come from the germline V gene (reference sequence). V shed 0 bases, J shed 1 base, and the junction held 5 bases outside the gene matches. CDR3 sequence: CASSQEGTSGSKAKNIQYF. The DNA for the CDR3 is TGTGCCAGCAGCCAAGAGGGGACTAGCGGGAGTAAGGCCAAAAACATTCAGTACTTC.

This rearrangement joins TRBV7-9 to TRBJ2-7, with D unresolved. V gave up 4 bases and J gave up 0 bases, with 10 bases separating them. The CDR3 loop spans 14 amino acids. The V gene's germline CDR1 is SEHNR and CDR2 FQNEAQ (reference sequence). The CDR3 sequence is CASSSAQFSYEQYF. Here the CDR3 DNA reads TGTGCCAGCAGCTCCGCTCAGTTCTCCTACGAGCAGTACTTC.

This clonotype occurred many times. The chain employs TRBV6-1 and TRBJ2-5, with TRBD2 matching 9 bases. CDR1 is MNHNS, CDR2 SASEGT, per germline. This CDR3 region has 14 residues. V shed 8 bases and J 5 bases; nucleotides not matched to a gene: 9. In nucleotides, the CDR3 is TGTGCCAGCTCTCTATCGCGGGAGGGTGAGACCCAGTACTTC. Encoded protein: CASSLSREGETQYF.

In its sample, this clonotype was seen many times. This chain links TRBV2 with TRBJ2-7; 8 bases fit TRBD1. This CDR3 is 12 amino acids long. The junction had 2 bases not matched to a gene; V was cut back by 9 bases and J by 1 base. CDR1 and CDR2 from the germline V gene are SNHLY and FYNNEI. DNA for the CDR3: TGTGCCAGTAGACAGGGGTCCTACGAGCAGTACTTC. This encodes CASRQGSYEQYF.

Comment on this clonotype: A read error may explain this, as a much larger clone is one base away. V and J are TRBV6-2 or TRBV6-3 and TRBJ2-1; possible D gene TRBD2, 6 bases. Germline V gene lookup returns CDR1 MNHEY and CDR2 SVGEGT. The CDR3 length is 14 residues. CDR3 nucleotide sequence: TGTGCCAGCAGTGTAGGCGGGGCCGACAATGAGCGGTTCTTC. This codes for CASSVGGADNERFF.

This clonotype was observed a single time. The rearrangement joins TRBV20-1 to TRBJ2-5; 9 bases are shared with TRBD2. TRBJ2-1 matches the DNA end more closely, so the J call is doubtful. The CDR3 loop spans 14 amino acids. Germline values: CDR1 DFQATT, CDR2 SNEGSKA (reference sequence). The CDR3 coding sequence is TGCAGTGCTACTAGCGGGGTGGTGGGGAATGAGCAGTTCTTC. Protein sequence: CSATSGVVGNEQFF.

The chain recombines TRBV6-2 or TRBV6-3 with TRBJ1-5; D is unclear. Trimming cost V 5 bases and J 7 bases, with 12 bases left between them. Germline V CDR1 and CDR2: MNHEY, SVGEGT. There are 13 residues in the CDR3. CDR3 bases: TGTGCCAGCAGTGAGTCAGCGCTCCAGCCCCAGCATTTT. Translating gives CASSESALQPQHF.

This clonotype has a count of ten or more. V gene TRBV27 combines with J gene TRBJ2-3, with D possibly TRBD2 on 6 matching bases. Germline CDR1 and CDR2: MNHEY and SMNVEV (reference sequence). V was cut by 8 bases and J by 3 bases, with 21 bases left in between. The CDR3 is 16 amino acids. In nucleotides, the CDR3 is TGTGCCAGCGGGGTCCGTCGGGGGTCGGGTACAGATACGCAGTATTTT. Encoded protein: CASGVRRGSGTDTQYF.

Ten or more counts support this clonotype. This chain joins TRBV7-8 and TRBJ1-1; D is unresolved. The CDR3 runs to 13 residues. The ends were cut back, 7 bases at V and 3 bases at J, with 12 bases in the middle. The V gene's germline CDR1 is SGHVS and CDR2 FQNEAQ. This CDR3 is CASILGRDTEAFF. The CDR3 DNA reads TGTGCCAGCATCCTGGGTCGGGACACTGAAGCTTTCTTT.

In this sample, this clonotype turned up a few times. The rearrangement joins TRBV28 to TRBJ1-3; 8 bases are shared with TRBD1. In germline, CDR1 is MDHEN, CDR2 SYDVKM. J lost 3 bases, V lost 6 bases, and 10 bases had no gene match. The CDR3 totals 16 residues. CDR3 loop: CASSLRGLMNGNTIYF. CDR3 bases: TGTGCCAGCAGCCTCAGGGGGCTAATGAATGGAAACACCATATATTTT. Based on the CDR3 plus reference TRBV28 and TRBJ1-3, the full variable domain is DVKVTQSSRYLVKRTGEKVFLECVQDMDHENMFWYRQDPGLGLRLIYFSYDVKMKEKGDIPEGYSVSREKKERFSLILESASTNQTSMYLCASSLRGLMNGNTIYFGEGSWLTVV.

This clonotype was seen at least ten times. The chain links TRBV28 to TRBJ2-5; D remains unclear. The CDR3 length is 14 residues. Germline CDR1 is MDHEN and CDR2 is SYDVKM. The germline V and J ends were trimmed by 7 bases and 4 bases, with 16 bases remaining between them. CDR3 sequence: CASTPGWSVETQYF. The CDR3 bases are TGTGCCAGCACCCCCGGGTGGTCGGTAGAGACCCAGTACTTC.

The chain has TRBV11-2 and TRBJ2-1; 13 positions match TRBD2. The CDR3 is 15 amino acids. V trimming: 5 bases; J trimming: 8 bases; junction bases outside the gene matches: 6. CDR1 SGHAT and CDR2 FQNNGV come from the germline V gene. This CDR3 is CASSQGTSGIDEQFF. The CDR3 DNA reads TGTGCCAGCAGCCAAGGGACTAGCGGGATAGATGAGCAGTTCTTC.

This clonotype came up many times. The chain carries TRBV20-1 and TRBJ1-2, with a possible D match to TRBD1 (5 bases). Trimming removed 5 bases at V and 6 bases at J, with 10 bases between. Germline V gives CDR1 DFQATT, CDR2 SNEGSKA (reference sequence). The CDR3 length is 11 residues. The CDR3 sequence is CSALRDDGYTF. The CDR3 DNA sequence: TGCAGTGCTCTAAGGGACGATGGCTACACCTTC.

The rearrangement joins TRBV5-1 to TRBJ1-6; D is uncertain. V lost 0 bases, J lost 7 bases, and 11 bases lay in between. The CDR3 runs 15 residues. Germline-derived CDR1 and CDR2 are SGHRS and YFSETQ. CDR3 coding DNA: TGCGCCAGCAGCTTGGTAGCGGATCCGAATTCACCCCTCCACTTT. Amino acid sequence: CASSLVADPNSPLHF. The complete variable domain, with remaining parts taken from reference TRBV5-1 and TRBJ1-6, reads KAGVTQTPRYLIKTRGQQVTLSCSPISGHRSVSWYQQTPGQGLQFLFEYFSETQRNKGNFPGRFSGRQFSNSRSEMNVSTLELGDSALYLCASSLVADPNSPLHFGNGTRLTVT.